This entry lists 17 T cell receptor beta chains sequenced from one sample in a study of T cell repertoires in cytomegalovirus infection. TCRdb processed the reads anew with MiXCR; each CDR3 protein has one entry. Here the sample spans 100,000 to 150,000 distinct CDR3 sequences, approximately 9.2% being singletons. The sequenced material came from PBMCs. Every receptor here comes from a human donor in good health (CMV status not recorded). Some clones in this sample may be carry-over from other donors' samples.

This clonotype appeared a few times. J is TRBJ2-4 and V is TRBV7-6; D call uncertain. This CDR3 spans 15 amino acids. Trimming took 2 bases from V and 0 from J, leaving 8 bases between them. Looked up from germline, CDR1 is SGHVS and CDR2 is FNYEAQ. The CDR3 sequence: CASSLKGQAKNIQYF. Written as DNA, the CDR3 is TGTGCCAGCAGCTTAAAGGGTCAAGCCAAAAACATTCAGTACTTC.

The chain combines TRBV28 with TRBJ1-5; D is unresolved. Germline V gene data show CDR1 as MDHEN and CDR2 as SYDVKM. This CDR3 is built from 16 residues. V lost 6 bases and J 0 bases, leaving 15 bases between the germline ends. The CDR3 DNA reads TGTGCCAGCAGCTCCACACCGCCCTATAGCAATCAGCCCCAGCATTTT. Protein sequence: CASSSTPPYSNQPQHF.

In this sample, this clonotype turned up many times. DNA of the CDR3: TGTGCCAGCAGCTTGGCCCCAGCCTCCCCGACCCAGTACTTC. It translates to CASSLAPASPTQYF. The chain combines TRBV5-4 with TRBJ2-5, with unresolved D. V gave up 0 bases and J gave up 7 bases, with 13 bases separating them. This CDR3 is built from 14 residues. CDR1 SGHNT and CDR2 YYREEE come from the germline V gene (reference sequence).

This clonotype was seen at least ten times. V usage is TRBV12-3 or TRBV12-4 and J usage is TRBJ2-7; perhaps D is TRBD1 or TRBD2 (6 bases each). V was pared by 6 bases and J by 0 bases, with 12 bases between. The CDR3 length is 14 residues. As DNA, the CDR3 is TGTGCCAGCAGCCACTCGGGGGCCTCCTACGAGCAGTACTTC. Protein product: CASSHSGASYEQYF.

This clonotype was seen many times. The chain uses TRBV12-3 or TRBV12-4 and TRBJ2-3; possibly TRBD1 for D (6 bases). V was cut by 7 bases and J by 2 bases, with 16 bases left in between. This CDR3 has 15 amino acids. CDR3 residues: CASTPRGQNTDTQYF. For the CDR3, the DNA is TGTGCCAGCACTCCAAGGGGACAAAACACAGATACGCAGTATTTT.

Many counts were recorded for this clonotype. The V and J genes are TRBV7-2 and TRBJ2-7; 8 positions match TRBD2. CDR3 length equals 15 residues. Trimming took 11 bases from V and 2 from J; bases not matched to a gene: 14. Per the germline V gene, CDR1 is SGHTA and CDR2 is FQGNSA. CDR3 sequence reads: CASERGGGPAYEQYF. The CDR3 DNA sequence: TGTGCCTCCGAAAGGGGCGGGGGGCCGGCCTACGAGCAGTACTTC.

In its sample, this clonotype was seen many times. The gene calls are TRBV6-4 and TRBJ1-1; a possible D gene is TRBD1 (5 bases). CDR1 is MRHNA and CDR2 is SNTAGT in the germline V gene. The CDR3 has 13 amino acids. V was pared by 3 bases and J by 6 bases, with 11 bases between. The CDR3 DNA reads as TGTGCCAGCAGTGAACCAGGGTCTGCTGAAGCTTTCTTT. Its protein product is CASSEPGSAEAFF.

This clonotype was observed many times. V usage is TRBV5-4 and J usage is TRBJ2-3, with no clear D. V was clipped by 0 bases and J by 3 bases, with 5 bases between them. Germline values: CDR1 SGHNT, CDR2 YYREEE (reference sequence). CDR3 size: 13 residues. In DNA, the CDR3 is TGTGCCAGCAGCTTGGCGGCGACAGATACGCAGTATTTT. It translates to CASSLAATDTQYF. The full variable domain, in which reference TRBV5-4 and TRBJ2-3 provide the parts outside the CDR3, is ETGVTQSPTHLIKTRGQQVTLRCSSQSGHNTVSWYQQALGQGPQFIFQYYREEENGRGNFPPRFSGLQFPNYSSELNVNALELDDSALYLCASSLAATDTQYFGPGTRLTVL.

This clonotype has at least ten counts. This sequence joins TRBV6-5 and TRBJ2-3, with TRBD2 matching 13 bases. Germline CDR1 and CDR2: MNHEY and SVGAGI. V lost 2 bases, J lost 4 bases, and 3 bases stayed unmatched. This CDR3 is built from 16 residues. The CDR3 is CASSYRTSGGPDTQYF. The CDR3, as DNA: TGTGCCAGCAGTTACCGGACTAGCGGGGGACCAGATACGCAGTATTTT.

The sample holds many counts of this clonotype. This rearrangement joins TRBV7-8 to TRBJ1-2, with a possible D match to TRBD1 (5 bases). In germline, CDR1 is SGHVS, CDR2 FQNEAQ. Trimming shortened V by 0 bases and J by 6 bases, and 14 bases separated the two germline ends. CDR3 size: 15 residues. The CDR3 spells CASSLASPGTHGYTF. The CDR3 coding sequence is TGTGCCAGCAGCTTAGCTTCTCCCGGGACCCATGGCTACACCTTC.

Ten or more counts support this clonotype. In DNA form, the CDR3 reads TGTGCCAGCAGCTTAGTGGGGCCATCCTACGAGCAGTACTTC. Translating gives CASSLVGPSYEQYF. J is TRBJ2-7 and V is TRBV7-2, with D possibly being TRBD1 (5 bases). Per germline, CDR1 SGHTA and CDR2 FQGNSA. The germline V and J ends were trimmed by 1 base and 1 base, with 8 bases remaining between them. This CDR3 spans 14 amino acids. Combining the CDR3 with reference TRBV7-2 and TRBJ2-7 gives the whole variable domain GAGVSQSPSNKVTEKGKDVELRCDPISGHTALYWYRQSLGQGLEFLIYFQGNSAPDKSGLPSDRFSAERTGGSVSTLTIQRTQQEDSAVYLCASSLVGPSYEQYFGPGTRLTVT.

V usage is TRBV20-1 and J usage is TRBJ2-5; D is unresolved. Germline lookup yields CDR1 DFQATT and CDR2 SNEGSKA (reference sequence). The germline V and J ends were trimmed by 0 bases and 3 bases, with 8 bases remaining between them. The CDR3 contains 13 residues. CDR3: CSARDLEKETQYF. In DNA form, the CDR3 reads TGCAGTGCTAGAGATCTGGAAAAAGAGACCCAGTACTTC.

The genes are TRBV20-1 and TRBJ1-4; no firm D call. The V gene lost 6 bases and the J gene lost 4 bases, with 9 bases spanning the gap. Germline CDR1 reads DFQATT; CDR2 reads SNEGSKA (reference sequence). The CDR3 is made up of 12 amino acids. Written as DNA, the CDR3 is TGCAGTGCCGCTACCGATAATGAAAAACTGTTTTTT. Translated, it gives CSAATDNEKLFF.

This clonotype was seen a handful of times. J is TRBJ2-5 and V is TRBV20-1, with 7 bases aligning to TRBD1. Germline V CDR1 and CDR2: DFQATT, SNEGSKA (reference sequence). Trimming took 7 bases from V and 5 from J; bases not matched to a gene: 10. This CDR3 is built from 13 residues. The CDR3 bases are TGCAGTGGCCCAACCGACAGGGTTGAGACCCAGTACTTC. Protein: CSGPTDRVETQYF.

In regard to this clonotype: Possible read error: a much larger clone is one base away. This rearrangement joins TRBV5-1 to TRBJ2-2; no clear D gene. This CDR3 has 14 residues. From germline, CDR1 is SGHRS and CDR2 YFSETQ. Trimming shortened V by 9 bases and J by 4 bases, and 16 bases separated the two germline ends. CDR3 DNA sequence: TGCGCCACGTCCCTTGGAAGGGTCACCGGGGAGCTGTTTTTT. It specifies CATSLGRVTGELFF.

This clonotype came up many times. The chain links TRBV6-5 to TRBJ1-2; 10 nucleotides align to TRBD1. Germline values: CDR1 MNHEY, CDR2 SVGAGI. The CDR3 is made up of 15 amino acids. J gave up 2 bases and V 7 bases, and 7 bases lay outside the gene matches. CDR3 in DNA: TGTGCCAGCACCCAACCGGGACAGGGGAACTATGGCTACACCTTC. Residues: CASTQPGQGNYGYTF.

This clonotype was seen repeatedly, ten times or more. The chain joins TRBV7-2 to TRBJ1-5; D gene ambiguous. The length of the CDR3 is 14 residues. V lost 5 bases, J lost 4 bases, and 12 bases lay in between. The germline V gene encodes CDR1 SGHTA and CDR2 FQGNSA. CDR3 nucleotide sequence: TGTGCCAGCAGCCCGCCGGCAAGGAATCAGCCCCAGCATTTT. This codes for CASSPPARNQPQHF.